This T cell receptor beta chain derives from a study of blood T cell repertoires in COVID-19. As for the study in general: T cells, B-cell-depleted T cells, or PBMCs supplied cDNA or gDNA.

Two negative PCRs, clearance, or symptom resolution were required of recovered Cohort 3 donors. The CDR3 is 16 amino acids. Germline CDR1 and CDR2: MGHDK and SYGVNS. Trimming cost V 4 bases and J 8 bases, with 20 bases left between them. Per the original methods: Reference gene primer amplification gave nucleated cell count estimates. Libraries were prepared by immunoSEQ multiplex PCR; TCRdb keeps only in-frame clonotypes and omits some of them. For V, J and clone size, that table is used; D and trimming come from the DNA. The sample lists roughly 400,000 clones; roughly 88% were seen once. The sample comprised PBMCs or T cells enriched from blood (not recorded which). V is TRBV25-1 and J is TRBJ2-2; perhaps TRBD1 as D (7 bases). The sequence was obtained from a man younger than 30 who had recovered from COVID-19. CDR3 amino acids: CASSGLSTGTVGELFF. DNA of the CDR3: TGTGCCAGCAGTGGACTCTCGACAGGGACTGTAGGGGAGCTGTTTTTT.